The 15 T cell receptor beta chains below all came from one sample that was sequenced in a study of blood T cell repertoires in COVID-19. Produced via immunoSEQ multiplex PCR; TCRdb's table is partial and in-frame only. The data contain fewer than 350,000 clones, around 90% of them singletons. Sequencing input: PBMCs or T cells enriched from blood (not recorded which). Receptors were obtained from a middle-aged woman with acute COVID-19.

The rearrangement joins TRBV2 to TRBJ1-4; weak D call: TRBD1 (5 bases). The germline V gene encodes CDR1 SNHLY and CDR2 FYNNEI. The CDR3 is 14 residues long. Trimming took off 8 bases at V and 1 base at J, with 11 bases between the two ends. This CDR3 reads CASANQGTNEKLFF. CDR3 bases: TGTGCCAGCGCTAACCAGGGAACTAATGAAAAACTGTTTTTT.

V gene TRBV4-1 combines with J gene TRBJ1-5; 8 bases line up with TRBD1. This CDR3 has 15 residues. Unmatched junction bases numbered 5, after V lost 4 bases and J lost 3 bases. Germline V gene sequence: CDR1 MGHRA, CDR2 YSYEKL. The CDR3 loop is CASSPRTGNNQPQHF. DNA of the CDR3: TGCGCCAGCAGCCCCCGGACAGGGAACAATCAGCCCCAGCATTTT.

The chain is built from TRBV18 and TRBJ1-4; 9 positions agree with TRBD1. CDR3 length: 16 amino acids. V lost 6 bases and J lost 0; bases outside the gene matches: 5. Looked up from germline, CDR1 is KGHSH and CDR2 is LQKENI. The CDR3 DNA sequence: TGTGCCAGCTCTCGGACAGGGGCGGCAACTAATGAAAAACTGTTTTTT. Translation gives CASSRTGAATNEKLFF.

The chain carries TRBV5-1 and TRBJ1-1; 11 bases align to TRBD1. The CDR3 has 14 residues. CDR1 is SGHRS, CDR2 YFSETQ, per germline. V lost 4 bases to trimming and J lost 4 bases; unmatched junction nucleotides: 3. CDR3 amino acids: CASSVGQGGTEAFF. The CDR3 DNA reads as TGCGCCAGCAGCGTGGGACAGGGGGGCACTGAAGCTTTCTTT.

This clone was recorded once. This sequence joins TRBV11-2 and TRBJ2-7; 13 positions agree with TRBD2. CDR3 length: 15 residues. V lost 5 bases, J lost 7 bases, and 8 bases stayed unmatched. In germline, CDR1 is SGHAT, CDR2 FQNNGV. The CDR3 DNA follows: TGTGCCAGCAGCCTGGGGACTAGCGGGGCGGGGGAGCAGTACTTC. It encodes CASSLGTSGAGEQYF.

The chain couples TRBV15 to TRBJ2-3; D not resolved. The V end was cut by 6 bases, the J end by 15 bases, with 16 bases between. The germline gives CDR1 LNHNV, CDR2 YYDKDF (reference sequence). This CDR3 is built from 11 residues. CDR3: CATRLSNSLYF. CDR3 DNA: TGTGCCACCAGGCTCTCGAACTCCCTCTATTTT.

Remarks on this clone: Other DNA sequences from this sample encode an identical CDR3 as well. This chain joins TRBV5-1 and TRBJ2-7; 8 bases map to TRBD1. Germline CDR1 is SGHRS and CDR2 is YFSETQ. This CDR3 region has 15 residues. V lost 0 bases and J lost 6; bases outside the gene matches: 8. The DNA for the CDR3 is TGCGCCAGCAGCTTGGAGGGCCAGGGGGCGGGCGAGCAGTACTTC. It translates to CASSLEGQGAGEQYF.

CDR3 amino acids: CASSPGGETQYF. The CDR3 DNA is TGTGCCAGCAGCCCAGGAGGGGAGACCCAGTACTTC. This chain uses TRBV3-1 (or the pseudogene TRBV3-2) with TRBJ2-5, with a weak D call TRBD2 (6 bases). This CDR3 has 12 amino acids. Trimming cost V 4 bases and J 5 bases, with 8 bases left between them. Germline-derived CDR1 and CDR2 are LGHDT and YNNKEL (reference sequence).

Notes on this clone: This same CDR3 is encoded by further DNA sequences in the sample. The rearrangement joins TRBV6-5 to TRBJ2-2; D possibly corresponds to TRBD2 (7 bases). Germline assignment: CDR1 MNHEY and CDR2 SVGAGI. V shed 0 bases and J shed 6 bases, with 11 bases lying between them. The CDR3 is 15 residues long. The CDR3 reads CASSYSRGGPGELFF. The DNA of the CDR3 is TGTGCCAGCAGTTACTCAAGGGGGGGACCCGGGGAGCTGTTTTTT.

The rearrangement joins TRBV7-3 to TRBJ2-1, with 7 bases that match TRBD2. Germline values: CDR1 SGHTA, CDR2 FQGTGA. The V segment lost 2 bases and the J segment 8 bases; nucleotides outside the gene matches: 3. This CDR3 spans 13 amino acids. CDR3 sequence: CASSLGGRDEQFF. CDR3 DNA sequence: TGTGCCAGCAGCTTAGGGGGGAGGGATGAGCAGTTCTTC. Full variable domain (missing parts from reference TRBV7-3 and TRBJ2-1): GAGVSQTPSNKVTEKGKYVELRCDPISGHTALYWYRQSLGQGPEFLIYFQGTGAADDSGLPNDRFFAVRPEGSVSTLKIQRTERGDSAVYLCASSLGGRDEQFFGPGTRLTVL.

The chain joins TRBV28 to TRBJ1-2; 9 bases are shared with TRBD1. The CDR3 contains 14 residues. Germline assignment: CDR1 MDHEN and CDR2 SYDVKM. The V and J ends lost 5 bases and 5 bases, in that order; junction bases with no gene match: 6. The CDR3 DNA sequence: TGTGCCAGCAGTCCTCCGGGACAGGGTTATGGCTACACCTTC. Protein product: CASSPPGQGYGYTF.

The chain combines TRBV24-1 with TRBJ2-5; D remains ambiguous. Per germline, CDR1 KGHDR and CDR2 SFDVKD. CDR3 length equals 16 residues. V lost 3 bases and J lost 0, with 13 bases in between. The CDR3 protein is CATSDQGESYQETQYF. CDR3 sequence (DNA): TGTGCCACCAGTGATCAAGGAGAATCGTACCAAGAGACCCAGTACTTC.

The chain has TRBV12-3 or TRBV12-4 and TRBJ1-5; possibly TRBD1 for D (5 bases). The CDR3 is made up of 12 amino acids. V lost 3 bases and J lost 7, with 7 bases in between. This CDR3 is CASSFAGQPQHF. In DNA, the CDR3 is TGTGCCAGCAGTTTCGCAGGGCAGCCCCAGCATTTT.

The chain is built from TRBV10-1 and TRBJ1-6; possible D gene TRBD1, 5 bases. V was cut by 0 bases and J by 0 bases, with 18 bases left in between. CDR3 length: 20 amino acids. Germline CDR1 WNHNN, CDR2 SYGVQD (reference sequence). CDR3 in amino acids: CASSESPNGGLSSYNSPLHF. The DNA of the CDR3 is TGCGCCAGCAGTGAGTCCCCCAATGGGGGGTTAAGCTCCTATAATTCACCCCTCCACTTT.

V is TRBV7-9 and J is TRBJ1-4, with TRBD1 matching over 8 bases. The length of the CDR3 is 14 residues. Germline V gene sequence: CDR1 SEHNR, CDR2 FQNEAQ (reference sequence). Trimming took 3 bases from V and 7 from J; bases not matched to a gene: 4. The CDR3 reads CASSFDRGSEKLFF. In DNA form, the CDR3 reads TGTGCCAGCAGCTTTGACAGGGGAAGTGAAAAACTGTTTTTT.